The rows below give T cell receptor beta chains drawn from one sample of a study of cytomegalovirus exposure and HLA in healthy donors. The protocol was immunoSEQ multiplex PCR, while the TCRdb copy is restricted to in-frame clones and leaves out a portion. The sample has about 160,000 clones, approximately 86% seen once. Sequencing input: PBMCs. These receptors originate from a woman aged 18-29 years in good health and CMV-seronegative. CDR3s include the opening cysteine and the closing phenylalanine or tryptophan. A D gene is named only where the DNA matches it firmly. Only part of the rows carry a size: once, few, many, or a class if the clone is expanded.

size	length	V	D	J	CDR3	DNA
once	13	TRBV29-1	TRBD1	TRBJ2-5	CSARTGGGETQYF	TGCAGCGCCCGGACAGGGGGAGGGGAGACCCAGTACTTC
-	18	TRBV5-1	TRBD2	TRBJ2-7	CASSAAGTSGRGAYEQYF	TGCGCCAGCAGCGCAGCCGGGACTAGCGGGAGGGGGGCCTACGAGCAGTACTTC
-	15	TRBV5-5	-	TRBJ2-5	CASSLGTNLGETQYF	TGTGCCAGCAGCTTGGGGACAAATCTAGGCGAGACCCAGTACTTC
few	16	TRBV6-1	TRBD1	TRBJ2-7	CASSERDRGSRWEQYF	TGTGCCAGCAGTGAACGGGACAGGGGAAGCAGATGGGAGCAGTACTTC
once	17	TRBV6-1	-	TRBJ2-3	CASSEGVGWRGTDTQYF	TGTGCCAGCAGTGAAGGGGTAGGGTGGCGGGGCACAGATACGCAGTATTTT
-	13	TRBV11-1	-	TRBJ2-7	CASSLYKSYEQYF	TGTGCCAGCAGCTTATACAAGTCCTACGAGCAGTACTTC
few	16	TRBV6-5	TRBD2	TRBJ2-7	CASSYTRLAGDHEQYF	TGTGCCAGCAGTTACACCAGACTAGCGGGGGATCACGAGCAGTACTTC
-	16	TRBV5-5	TRBD1	TRBJ1-1	CASSLDRTGMNTEAFF	TGTGCCAGCAGCTTGGATCGGACAGGGATGAACACTGAAGCTTTCTTT
-	18	TRBV7-8	TRBD1	TRBJ1-5	CASSGQEFGQGANQPQHF	TGTGCCAGCAGCGGGCAGGAGTTTGGACAGGGGGCGAATCAGCCCCAGCATTTT
-	13	TRBV7-2	-	TRBJ2-5	CASSFQDQETQYF	TGTGCCAGCAGCTTCCAGGACCAAGAGACCCAGTACTTC
once	13	TRBV7-9	-	TRBJ1-1	CASSPTVNTEAFF	TGTGCCAGCAGCCCTACAGTGAACACTGAAGCTTTCTTT
once	12	TRBV9	TRBD2	TRBJ2-7	CASSPGGREQYF	TGTGCCAGCAGCCCCGGGGGGAGGGAGCAGTACTTC
once	15	TRBV5-1	TRBD2	TRBJ2-7	CASSSYSSGSYEQYF	TGCGCCAGCAGCTCTTATTCTAGCGGATCCTACGAGCAGTACTTC
-	17	TRBV27	-	TRBJ1-1	CASSLSSPGGMNTEAFF	TGTGCCAGCAGTTTATCTTCGCCGGGGGGTATGAACACTGAAGCTTTCTTT
once	15	TRBV15	TRBD2	TRBJ2-7	CATSRESSGSYEQYF	TGTGCCACCAGCAGAGAGAGTAGCGGGAGCTACGAGCAGTACTTC
-	15	TRBV7-9	-	TRBJ2-6	CAPEGQDSGASVLTF	TGTGCCCCTGAGGGACAAGACTCTGGGGCCAGCGTCCTGACTTTC
-	16	TRBV18	TRBD1	TRBJ2-2	CASSPRGQGEAGELFF	TGTGCCAGCTCACCCCGTGGACAGGGTGAAGCCGGGGAGCTGTTTTTT
once	14	TRBV2	-	TRBJ1-1	CASRLRFLNTEAFF	TGTGCCAGCAGGCTCAGATTTTTGAACACTGAAGCTTTCTTT
-	17	TRBV7-8	-	TRBJ2-1	CASSLSGLASSYNEQFF	TGTGCCAGCAGCTTATCAGGACTCGCCAGCTCCTACAATGAGCAGTTCTTC
-	14	TRBV28	-	TRBJ1-5	CASSSVYSNQPQHF	TGTGCCAGCAGTTCGGTTTATAGCAATCAGCCCCAGCATTTT
once	15	TRBV9	TRBD2	TRBJ2-1	CASSPSAGVWDEQFF	TGTGCCAGCAGCCCCTCCGCGGGAGTCTGGGATGAGCAGTTCTTC
-	15	TRBV19	-	TRBJ2-7	CASSTRTDGPYEQYF	TGTGCCAGTAGTACCCGCACTGATGGGCCCTACGAGCAGTACTTC
few	13	TRBV28	-	TRBJ1-3	CASSPTAGDTIYF	TGTGCCAGCAGTCCCACAGCGGGGGACACCATATATTTT
-	14	TRBV27	-	TRBJ2-7	CASSATRGRYEQYF	TGTGCCAGCAGCGCAACCAGGGGTAGGTACGAGCAGTACTTC
-	16	TRBV4-2	TRBD2	TRBJ2-5	CASSQEPSGSGREQYF	TGTGCCAGCAGCCAAGAACCTAGCGGGAGTGGAAGGGAGCAGTACTTC
-	20	TRBV4-1	TRBD2	TRBJ2-1	CASSQLGLAGGRISYNEQFF	TGCGCCAGCAGCCAACTCGGACTAGCGGGAGGGAGGATCTCCTACAATGAGCAGTTCTTC
-	14	TRBV28	TRBD1	TRBJ1-2	CASSQTGDRGGYTF	TGTGCCAGCAGTCAAACTGGGGACAGGGGTGGCTACACCTTC